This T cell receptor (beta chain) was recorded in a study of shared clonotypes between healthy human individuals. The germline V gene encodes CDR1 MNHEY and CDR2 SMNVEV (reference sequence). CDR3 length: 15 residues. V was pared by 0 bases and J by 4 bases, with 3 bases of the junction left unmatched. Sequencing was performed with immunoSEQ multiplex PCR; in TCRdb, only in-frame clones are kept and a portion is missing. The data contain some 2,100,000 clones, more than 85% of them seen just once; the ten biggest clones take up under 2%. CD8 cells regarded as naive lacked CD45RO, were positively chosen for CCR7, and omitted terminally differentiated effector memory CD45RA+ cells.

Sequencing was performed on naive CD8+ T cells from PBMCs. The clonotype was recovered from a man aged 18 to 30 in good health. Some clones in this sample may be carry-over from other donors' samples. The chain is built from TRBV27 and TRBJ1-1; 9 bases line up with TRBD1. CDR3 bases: TGTGCCAGCAGTTTATCGAAGACAGGGGGCACTGAAGCTTTCTTT. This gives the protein CASSLSKTGGTEAFF.